Below, 27 T cell receptor beta chains from the same sample are listed, as sequenced in a study of blood T cell repertoires in COVID-19. The protocol was immunoSEQ multiplex PCR, while the TCRdb copy is restricted to in-frame clones and leaves out a portion. The sample has some 250,000 clones; around 84% are singletons. Sequenced input: peripheral blood. The receptors originated from a man aged 55 to 70 with acute or convalescent COVID-19.

Notes on this clone: The DNA is left out, because the CDR3 cannot be placed on it with certainty; the CDR3 is given as TCRdb lists it. The genes are TRBV21-1 and TRBJ1-1; TRBD1, the table's D call, lacks a check against the DNA. TRBV21-1 counts as a pseudogene. From its first to its last residue, the CDR3 has 14 amino acids. The CDR3 is CASSRLQVGPGAFF.

The chain carries TRBV29-1 and TRBJ1-1; no definite D call. The germline V gene has CDR1 SQVTM and CDR2 ANQGSEA. Trimming removed 5 bases from V and 1 base from J, with 11 bases in between. The CDR3 contains 13 residues. The CDR3 nucleotides are TGCAGCGTTCGACCGAGGGAGAACACTGAAGCTTTCTTT. This codes for CSVRPRENTEAFF. The full variable domain, completed using reference TRBV29-1 and TRBJ1-1, is SAVISQKPSRDICQRGTSLTIQCQVDSQVTMMFWYRQQPGQSLTLIATANQGSEATYESGFVIDKFPISRPNLTFSTLTVSNMSPEDSSIYLCSVRPRENTEAFFGQGTRLTVV.

This chain links TRBV6-2 or TRBV6-3 with TRBJ1-5, with D possibly matching TRBD1 (5 bases). Germline V gene sequence: CDR1 MNHEY, CDR2 SVGEGT. Trimming left V 2 bases short and J 5 bases short, with 10 bases between. The CDR3 is made up of 14 amino acids. DNA of the CDR3: TGTGCCAGCAGTTACGGGCAGGGTCATCAGCCCCAGCATTTT. Translating it yields CASSYGQGHQPQHF.

The genes are TRBV11-2 and TRBJ2-3; maybe TRBD2 (7 bases). The germline CDR1 and CDR2 sequences are SGHAT and FQNNGV. The CDR3 sequence is 15 residues long. V was trimmed by 3 bases and J by 3 bases, leaving 13 bases between them. The CDR3 DNA sequence: TGTGCCAGCAGCTTTGGGGGGGGCGGGACAGATACGCAGTATTTT. It is translated as CASSFGGGGTDTQYF.

The rearrangement uses TRBV6-6 and TRBJ1-6; the match to TRBD1 covers 10 bases. This CDR3 is 16 amino acids long. V trimming: 5 bases; J trimming: 8 bases; junction bases outside the gene matches: 9. Per germline, CDR1 MNHNY and CDR2 SVGAGI (reference sequence). The CDR3 region is CASSLEPGQGYSPLHF. CDR3 coding DNA: TGTGCCAGCAGTCTCGAACCGGGACAGGGGTATTCACCCCTCCACTTT.

The V and J genes are TRBV19 and TRBJ1-5; 10 nucleotides match TRBD1. There are 15 residues in the CDR3. The ends lost 5 bases at V and 3 bases at J; junction bases unmatched: 4. CDR1 and CDR2 from the germline V gene are LNHDA and SQIVND (reference sequence). The CDR3 is CASSVDRGDNQPQHF. Written as DNA, the CDR3 is TGTGCCAGTAGTGTGGACAGGGGGGACAATCAGCCCCAGCATTTT.

The chain employs TRBV2 and TRBJ2-6; D is possibly TRBD1 (6 bases). This CDR3 region has 15 residues. Trimming cost V 6 bases and J 0 bases, with 9 bases left between them. In germline, CDR1 is SNHLY, CDR2 FYNNEI. This CDR3 is CASRATGSGANVLTF. In DNA, the CDR3 is TGTGCCAGCAGAGCGACAGGCTCTGGGGCCAACGTCCTGACTTTC.

The chain links TRBV7-9 to TRBJ2-7, with 9 positions matching TRBD1. Germline CDR1 and CDR2: SEHNR and FQNEAQ (reference sequence). Unmatched junction bases numbered 11, after V lost 5 bases and J lost 6 bases. This CDR3 comprises 15 residues. This CDR3 reads CASSTGTGTSAEQYF. The DNA for the CDR3 is TGTGCCAGCAGCACCGGGACAGGGACATCTGCCGAGCAGTACTTC.

This clone was detected only a few times. The V and J genes are TRBV19 and TRBJ2-7, with D possibly matching TRBD2 (6 bases). V lost 4 bases, J lost 4 bases, and 11 bases lay in between. CDR3 length: 13 residues. Germline V gives CDR1 LNHDA, CDR2 SQIVND (reference sequence). This CDR3 is CASSKGLAYEQYF. CDR3 in DNA: TGTGCCAGTAGTAAGGGACTCGCGTACGAGCAGTACTTC.

This chain connects TRBV11-2 to TRBJ2-2; D not certain. The germline CDR1 and CDR2 sequences are SGHAT and FQNNGV. V lost 1 base to trimming and J lost 1 base, with 10 bases between them. This CDR3 has 16 amino acids. The CDR3 nucleotides are TGTGCCAGCAGCTTAGGAGCTGGTATGAACACCGGGGAGCTGTTTTTT. This codes for CASSLGAGMNTGELFF.

A word on this clone: A junction end diverges from the germline sequence, so it may reflect a read error. The chain joins TRBV7-7 to TRBJ2-1, with D perhaps TRBD2 (7 bases). The CDR3 is made up of 15 amino acids. Germline loops: CDR1 SSHAT, CDR2 FNYEAQ (reference sequence). The CDR3 nucleotides are TGTGCTAGCAGCTTGAGGGGGGGCTCCTACAATGAGCAGTTCTTC. Protein product: CASSLRGGSYNEQFF.

This sequence joins TRBV5-4 and TRBJ2-5; D is undetermined. The CDR3 totals 14 residues. Trimming took 4 bases from V and 1 from J, leaving 11 bases between them. Germline V CDR1 and CDR2: SGHNT, YYREEE (reference sequence). The CDR3 loop reads CASSPPSAQETQYF. The CDR3 DNA sequence: TGTGCCAGCAGCCCCCCGAGTGCCCAAGAGACCCAGTACTTC.

This rearrangement joins TRBV2 to TRBJ1-2; TRBD1 matches 8 bases. Germline-derived CDR1 and CDR2 are SNHLY and FYNNEI. With 6 bases clipped from V and 4 bases from J, the junction kept 10 bases outside the gene matches. This CDR3 spans 15 amino acids. CDR3 amino acids: CASSETTGTGYGYTF. The CDR3 nucleotides are TGTGCCAGCAGCGAGACAACCGGGACAGGCTATGGCTACACCTTC. The full variable domain, completed using reference TRBV2 and TRBJ1-2, is EPEVTQTPSHQVTQMGQEVILRCVPISNHLYFYWYRQILGQKVEFLVSFYNNEISEKSEIFDDQFSVERPDGSNFTLKIRSTKLEDSAMYFCASSETTGTGYGYTFGSGTRLTVV.

The CDR3 region is CAISERGPGETQYF. In DNA, the CDR3 is TGTGCCATCAGTGAGAGGGGGCCAGGGGAGACCCAGTACTTC. This chain connects TRBV10-3 to TRBJ2-5; TRBD1 matches 7 bases. The CDR3 extends over 14 amino acids. Per the germline V gene, CDR1 is ENHRY and CDR2 is SYGVKD. The V segment lost 2 bases and the J segment 5 bases; nucleotides outside the gene matches: 5.

J is TRBJ2-7 and V is TRBV7-2, with 8 bases matching TRBD2. The V segment lost 3 bases and the J segment 5 bases; nucleotides outside the gene matches: 12. There are 16 residues in the CDR3. Germline lookup yields CDR1 SGHTA and CDR2 FQGNSA. CDR3 nucleotide sequence: TGTGCCAGCAGCTTGGGGGGCAGCGGGAGTTTCAACGAGCAGTACTTC. Encoded protein: CASSLGGSGSFNEQYF.

The chain couples TRBV18 to TRBJ2-2; the match to TRBD2 covers 11 bases. CDR1 is KGHSH and CDR2 is LQKENI in the germline V gene. Germline trimming cut 1 base from V and 0 bases from J; bases unmatched to any gene: 10. CDR3 length: 20 amino acids. The DNA for the CDR3 is TGTGCCAGCTCACCACTGCGAACACTAGCGGGAGTTTCGAACACCGGGGAGCTGTTTTTT. Its protein product is CASSPLRTLAGVSNTGELFF. The complete variable domain, with remaining parts taken from reference TRBV18 and TRBJ2-2, reads NAGVMQNPRHLVRRRGQEARLRCSPMKGHSHVYWYRQLPEEGLKFMVYLQKENIIDESGMPKERFSAEFPKEGPSILRIQQVVRGDSAAYFCASSPLRTLAGVSNTGELFFGEGSRLTVL.

This clone came up a few times. Here the CDR3 reads CASIPGQGTEQYF. The CDR3 DNA sequence: TGTGCCAGCATCCCCGGACAGGGGACCGAGCAGTACTTC. This chain links TRBV12-3 or TRBV12-4 with TRBJ2-7; 9 nucleotides match TRBD1. V lost 7 bases to trimming and J lost 6 bases; unmatched junction nucleotides: 7. This CDR3 region has 13 residues.

This sequence joins TRBV12-2 and TRBJ2-7; the D call TRBD2 from the table was never checked on the DNA. TRBV12-2 is marked as a pseudogene. This CDR3 spans 14 amino acids. The CDR3 is CANSATRSSYEQYF. In DNA, the CDR3 is TGTGCAAATTCGGCCACAAGGAGCTCCTACGAGCAGTACTTC.

The chain links TRBV28 to TRBJ2-7; 7 bases fit TRBD1. Germline V CDR1 and CDR2: MDHEN, SYDVKM. The CDR3 loop spans 12 amino acids. J was trimmed by 4 bases and V by 8 bases; bases with no gene match: 5. For the CDR3, the DNA is TGTGCCAGCGAGGGGGCAGTTTACGAGCAGTACTTC. As protein: CASEGAVYEQYF.

The chain employs TRBV7-8 and TRBJ1-3; D is uncertain. This CDR3 is 16 amino acids long. Trimming took 1 base from V and 2 from J, leaving 12 bases between them. CDR1 SGHVS and CDR2 FQNEAQ come from the germline V gene. The CDR3 DNA reads TGTGCCAGCAGCTTAGGACTACGGGGTGCTGGAAACACCATATATTTT. Protein product: CASSLGLRGAGNTIYF.

The genes are TRBV21-1 and TRBJ2-5; the table's TRBD2 call for D was not verified on the DNA. TRBV21-1 is listed as a pseudogene. The length of the CDR3 is 18 residues. CDR3 in DNA: TGTGCCAGCAGCAAAGGGGCGCGCGGGGGGGCCGGGATAGAGACCCAGTACTTC. Translation: CASSKGARGGAGIETQYF.

This clone was counted once. V and J are TRBV4-2 and TRBJ2-7, with D maybe TRBD2 (5 bases). The germline V gene encodes CDR1 LGHNA and CDR2 YNFKEQ. The CDR3 has 14 amino acids. Trimming removed 1 base at V and 7 bases at J, with 14 bases between. This CDR3 reads CASSQGQLGSEQYF. The CDR3 coding sequence is TGTGCCAGCAGCCAAGGGCAGCTTGGGAGTGAGCAGTACTTC.

Regarding this clone: The same CDR3 arises from other DNA sequences in this sample as well. The chain recombines TRBV5-4 with TRBJ2-3, with D possibly being TRBD2 (7 bases). V was clipped by 2 bases and J by 6 bases, with 13 bases between them. CDR1 is SGHNT and CDR2 is YYREEE in the germline V gene (reference sequence). This CDR3 is built from 14 residues. CDR3 residues: CASSFGGGADTQYF. As DNA, the CDR3 is TGTGCCAGCAGCTTTGGGGGGGGCGCGGATACGCAGTATTTT.

About this clone: The same CDR3 is also encoded by other DNA sequences in this sample. The chain recombines TRBV18 with TRBJ2-7; 7 nucleotides match TRBD1. This CDR3 comprises 14 residues. Germline CDR1 and CDR2: KGHSH and LQKENI. J gave up 4 bases and V 0 bases, and 3 bases lay outside the gene matches. DNA of the CDR3: TGTGCCAGCTCACCACCGGGACAGCCATACGAGCAGTACTTC. Its protein is CASSPPGQPYEQYF.

The rearrangement joins TRBV6-5 to TRBJ1-5, with D uncertain. CDR3 length equals 15 residues. V lost 2 bases and J lost 8, with 16 bases in between. Per the germline V gene, CDR1 is MNHEY and CDR2 is SVGAGI. The CDR3, as DNA: TGTGCCAGCAGTTACACGAAGAGGTCGGGAGAGCCCCAGCATTTT. The encoded protein is CASSYTKRSGEPQHF.

The genes are TRBV5-1 and TRBJ2-5, with 7 nucleotides matching TRBD2. The V gene end was trimmed by 1 base and the J gene end by 4 bases; junction bases not matched to a gene: 7. In germline, CDR1 is SGHRS, CDR2 YFSETQ. The CDR3 is 15 amino acids. CDR3 region: CASSLQLAIGETQYF. CDR3 bases: TGCGCCAGCAGCTTGCAACTAGCGATTGGAGAGACCCAGTACTTC.

A single count supports this clone. V and J are TRBV18 and TRBJ2-1, with 12 bases that match TRBD2. The CDR3 spans 16 residues. V shed 5 bases and J 9 bases; nucleotides not matched to a gene: 11. In germline, CDR1 is KGHSH, CDR2 LQKENI. The CDR3 DNA follows: TGTGCCAGCTCAACCAATCCTAGCGGGGGGGTAGCTGAGCAGTTCTTC. This codes for CASSTNPSGGVAEQFF.